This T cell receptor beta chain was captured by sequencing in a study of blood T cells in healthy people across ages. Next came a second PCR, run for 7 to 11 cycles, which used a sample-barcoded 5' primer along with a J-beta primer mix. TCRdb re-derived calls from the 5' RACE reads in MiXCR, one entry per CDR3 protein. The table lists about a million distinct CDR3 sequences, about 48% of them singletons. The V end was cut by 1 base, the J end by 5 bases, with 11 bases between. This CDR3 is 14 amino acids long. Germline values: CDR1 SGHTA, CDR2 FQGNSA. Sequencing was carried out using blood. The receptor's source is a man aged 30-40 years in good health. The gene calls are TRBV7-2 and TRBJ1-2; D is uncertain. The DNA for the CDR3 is TGTGCCAGCAGCTTAGGAGGGCTCAAGTATGGCTACACCTTC. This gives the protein CASSLGGLKYGYTF.